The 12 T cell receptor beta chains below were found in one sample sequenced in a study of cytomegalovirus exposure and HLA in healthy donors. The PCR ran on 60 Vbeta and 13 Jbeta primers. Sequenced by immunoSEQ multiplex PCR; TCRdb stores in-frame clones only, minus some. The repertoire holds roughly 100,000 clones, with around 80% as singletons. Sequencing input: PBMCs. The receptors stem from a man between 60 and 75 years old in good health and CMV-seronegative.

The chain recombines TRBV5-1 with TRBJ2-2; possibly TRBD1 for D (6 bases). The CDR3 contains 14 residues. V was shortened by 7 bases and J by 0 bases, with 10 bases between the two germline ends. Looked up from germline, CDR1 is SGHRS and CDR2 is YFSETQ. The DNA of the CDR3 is TGCGCCAGCTCCCGGGACACGAACACCGGGGAGCTGTTTTTT. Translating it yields CASSRDTNTGELFF.

The CDR3 is CASSLTGAYEQYV. The CDR3 coding sequence is TGTGCCAGCAGTTTGACAGGGGCCTACGAGCAGTACGTC. This sequence joins TRBV28 and TRBJ2-7; 8 bases map to TRBD1. CDR3 size: 13 residues. Germline lookup yields CDR1 MDHEN and CDR2 SYDVKM. Trimming cost V 3 bases and J 2 bases; bases outside gene matches: 0.

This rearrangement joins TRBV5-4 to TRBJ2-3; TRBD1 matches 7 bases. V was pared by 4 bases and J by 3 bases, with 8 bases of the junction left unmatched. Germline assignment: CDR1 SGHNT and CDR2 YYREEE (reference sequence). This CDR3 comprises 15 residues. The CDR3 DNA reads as TGTGCCAGCAGCCCCGCCGGGACAGCTACAGATACGCAGTATTTT. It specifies CASSPAGTATDTQYF.

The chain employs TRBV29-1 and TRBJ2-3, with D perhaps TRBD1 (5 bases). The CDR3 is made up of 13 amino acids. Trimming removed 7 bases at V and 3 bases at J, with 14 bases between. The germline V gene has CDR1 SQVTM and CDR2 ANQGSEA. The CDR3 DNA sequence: TGCAGCGCGGCAGGGTATCTGACAGATACGCAGTATTTT. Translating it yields CSAAGYLTDTQYF.

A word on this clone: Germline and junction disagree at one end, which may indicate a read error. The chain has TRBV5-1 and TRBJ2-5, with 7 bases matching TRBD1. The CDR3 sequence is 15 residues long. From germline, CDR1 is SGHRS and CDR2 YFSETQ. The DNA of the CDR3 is TGCGCTAGCAGCTCGACCGGGACAGTACAAGAGACCCAGTACTTC. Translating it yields CASSSTGTVQETQYF.

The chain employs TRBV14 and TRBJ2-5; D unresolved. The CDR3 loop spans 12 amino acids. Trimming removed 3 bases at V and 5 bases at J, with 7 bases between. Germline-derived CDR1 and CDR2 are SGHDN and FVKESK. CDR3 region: CASSQSWETQYF. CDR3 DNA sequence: TGTGCCAGCAGCCAGAGTTGGGAGACCCAGTACTTC. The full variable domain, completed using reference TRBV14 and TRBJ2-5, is EAGVTQFPSHSVIEKGQTVTLRCDPISGHDNLYWYRRVMGKEIKFLLHFVKESKQDESGMPNNRFLAERTGGTYSTLKVQPAELEDSGVYFCASSQSWETQYFGPGTRLLVL.

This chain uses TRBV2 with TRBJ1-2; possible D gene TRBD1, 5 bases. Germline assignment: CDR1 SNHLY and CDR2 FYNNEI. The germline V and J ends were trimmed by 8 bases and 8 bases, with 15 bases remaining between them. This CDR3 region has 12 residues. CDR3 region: CASRGDSLGYTF. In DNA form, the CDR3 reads TGTGCCAGCCGTGGAGACAGTTTAGGCTACACCTTC.

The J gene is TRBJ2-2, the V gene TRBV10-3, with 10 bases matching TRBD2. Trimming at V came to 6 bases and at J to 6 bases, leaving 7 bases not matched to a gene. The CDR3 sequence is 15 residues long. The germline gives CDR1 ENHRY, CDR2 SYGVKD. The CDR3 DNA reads TGTGCCATCAGGCCAGGACTAGCGGAGCCCGGGGAGCTGTTTTTT. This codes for CAIRPGLAEPGELFF.

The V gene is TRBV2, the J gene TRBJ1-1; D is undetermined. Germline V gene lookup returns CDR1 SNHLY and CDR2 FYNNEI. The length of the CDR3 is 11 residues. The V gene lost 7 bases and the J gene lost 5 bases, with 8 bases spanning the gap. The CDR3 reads CASTVRTEAFF. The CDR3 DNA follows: TGTGCCAGCACAGTTCGTACTGAAGCTTTCTTT.

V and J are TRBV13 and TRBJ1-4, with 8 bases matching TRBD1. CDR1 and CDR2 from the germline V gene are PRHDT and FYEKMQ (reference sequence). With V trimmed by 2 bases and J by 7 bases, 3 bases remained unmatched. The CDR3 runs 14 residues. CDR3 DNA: TGTGCCAGCAGCTTACAGGGGGCTGGTGAAAAACTGTTTTTT. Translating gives CASSLQGAGEKLFF.

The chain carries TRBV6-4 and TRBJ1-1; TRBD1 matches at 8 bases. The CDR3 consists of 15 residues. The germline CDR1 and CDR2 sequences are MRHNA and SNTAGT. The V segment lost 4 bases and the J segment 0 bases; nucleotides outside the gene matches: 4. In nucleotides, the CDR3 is TGTGCCAGCAGTGTCTCAGGGGGCCTGAACACTGAAGCTTTCTTT. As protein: CASSVSGGLNTEAFF.

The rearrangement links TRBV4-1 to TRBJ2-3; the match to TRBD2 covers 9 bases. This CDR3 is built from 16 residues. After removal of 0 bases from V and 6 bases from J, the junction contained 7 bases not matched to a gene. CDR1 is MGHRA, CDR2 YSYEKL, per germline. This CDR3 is CASSQEKAGGGDTQYF. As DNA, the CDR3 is TGCGCCAGCAGCCAAGAGAAAGCGGGGGGAGGTGATACGCAGTATTTT.